This T cell receptor beta chain was retrieved from a study of CD8+ T cells in alopecia areata. Treatment here: oral pan-JAK inhibitor, 5-10 mg twice daily. Those with alopecia areata gave lesional scalp punch biopsies and peripheral blood. Findings and caveats of the study: In scalp, tofacitinib significantly decreased clonality and expanded CD8+ clones among the top 100.

On this clone itself: The target antigen is unknown.

CDR1 SGHRS and CDR2 YFSETQ come from the germline V gene. The CDR3 runs to 15 residues. The germline V and J ends were trimmed by 0 bases and 3 bases, with 13 bases remaining between them. Extracted from the samples, RNA was reverse transcribed into cDNA to serve as the sequencing template. TCRdb keeps only in-frame clones here, not all; method: immunoSEQ multiplex PCR. The table lists about 270,000 clones, 60% of them singletons. This specimen consisted of CD4+ T cells sorted from blood, obtained at roughly week 53, from a patient treated with tofacitinib. This sequence originates from a human donor with alopecia areata. The J gene is TRBJ2-7, the V gene TRBV5-1, with D perhaps being TRBD1 or TRBD2 (6 bases each). CDR3 amino acids: CASSLARDIYYEQYF. CDR3 bases: TGCGCCAGCAGCTTGGCGCGGGACATTTACTACGAGCAGTACTTC.